This T cell receptor beta chain was identified in a study of cytomegalovirus exposure and HLA in healthy donors. Germline V gene data show CDR1 as LNHDA and CDR2 as SQIVND (reference sequence). This CDR3 contains 12 residues. V lost 8 bases and J 1 base, leaving 8 bases between the germline ends. The PCR had 60 Vbeta and 13 Jbeta primers. Data came from immunoSEQ multiplex PCR; TCRdb stores just in-frame clones and leaves some out. The sample includes roughly 180,000 clones, roughly 70% of them seen just once. This clonotype was sampled from a male donor in good health and CMV-seronegative. The chain combines TRBV19 with TRBJ1-2; D possibly corresponds to TRBD1 (6 bases). Source material: PBMCs. This chain's CDR3 is CASGTFNYGYTF. The CDR3 DNA follows: TGTGCCAGTGGGACATTTAACTATGGCTACACCTTC.